This T cell receptor (beta chain) was profiled in a study of shared clonotypes between healthy human individuals. In the authors' methods: Filtering was not the same, since immunoSEQ gave junction-only sequences without quality scores. Assay: immunoSEQ multiplex PCR; the TCRdb copy retains only in-frame clones and omits some. V and J calls and clone size are given by that table; D and trimming were obtained from the DNA. The sample yields some 980,000 clones, less than 85% seen once. Germline V gene sequence: CDR1 SGHDT, CDR2 YYEEEE. The V end was cut by 2 bases, the J end by 0 bases, with 12 bases between. The CDR3 runs to 16 residues.

Source material: memory CD4+ T cells sorted from blood. Documented subset: CD45RA-negative fraction. The source is a man aged 18 to 29 in good health. V and J are TRBV5-6 and TRBJ2-1, with D possibly being TRBD2 (6 bases). The CDR3 coding sequence is TGTGCCAGCAGCTTTGCGGGGACGGACTCCTACAATGAGCAGTTCTTC. It specifies CASSFAGTDSYNEQFF.